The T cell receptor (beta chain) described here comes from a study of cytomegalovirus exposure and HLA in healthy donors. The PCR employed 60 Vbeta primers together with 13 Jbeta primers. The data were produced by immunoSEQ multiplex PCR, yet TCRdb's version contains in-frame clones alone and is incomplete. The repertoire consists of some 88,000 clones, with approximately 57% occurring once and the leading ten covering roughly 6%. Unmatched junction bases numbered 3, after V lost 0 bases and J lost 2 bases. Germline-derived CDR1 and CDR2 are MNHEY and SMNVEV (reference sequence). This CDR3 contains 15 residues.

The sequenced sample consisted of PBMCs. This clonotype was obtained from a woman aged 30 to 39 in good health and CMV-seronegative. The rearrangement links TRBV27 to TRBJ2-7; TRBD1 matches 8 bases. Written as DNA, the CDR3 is TGTGCCAGCAGTTTATCGGGGACAGGCCCCTACGAGCAGTACTTC. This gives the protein CASSLSGTGPYEQYF.